This entry concerns a single T cell receptor (beta chain). The data derive from a study of blood T cell repertoires in COVID-19. Study at large: The United States, Italy and Spain were the sources of the acute and convalescent COVID-19 samples. PBMCs, B-cell-depleted T cells, or T cells provided the cDNA or gDNA that made up the material.

In the original workflow: Researchers report that nucleated cell counts were estimated from reference gene primer amplification. Only in-frame clones appear in the TCRdb table, and some are missing; sequencing was by immunoSEQ multiplex PCR. From that table come the V and J calls and clone size; the DNA was used to work out D and trimming. Among roughly 190,000 clones, 75% to 80% were seen once, and the ten largest hold roughly 8.7%. Trimming took 7 bases from V and 1 from J, leaving 13 bases between them. Germline V gives CDR1 SNHLY, CDR2 FYNNEI. This CDR3 has 14 residues. The TCR comes from a woman aged 50 to 65 with active or convalescent COVID-19. Sequencing was done on a sample of peripheral blood. The chain links TRBV2 to TRBJ1-1, with D possibly matching TRBD1 (6 bases). CDR3 residues: CASTGGQKNTEAFF. In DNA, the CDR3 is TGTGCCAGCACGGGGGGGCAGAAGAACACTGAAGCTTTCTTT.